This T cell receptor beta chain was recovered during a study of blood T cell repertoires in COVID-19. Study details: Collection of acute and convalescent COVID-19 samples took place in the United States, Italy and Spain.

Germline V gene lookup returns CDR1 GTSNPN and CDR2 SVGIG (reference sequence). The CDR3 is 12 amino acids. Deletions cut 3 bases from V and 7 bases from J, with 10 bases between. Data came from immunoSEQ multiplex PCR; TCRdb stores just in-frame clones and leaves some out. The table shows hundreds of thousands of clones, with around 89% occurring only once. Everyone who took part was about 18 to 90 years old, and they came from 20 to 25 US areas. Recovered Cohort 3 donors showed two negative PCRs, clearance, or symptom resolution. Source material: PBMCs or T cells enriched from blood (not recorded which). The V call is TRBV30, the J call TRBJ2-1; D not certain. This receptor was identified in a woman younger than 45 who had recovered from COVID-19. The CDR3 reads CAWRIQHNEQFF. The CDR3, as DNA: TGTGCCTGGAGGATCCAACATAATGAGCAGTTCTTC.